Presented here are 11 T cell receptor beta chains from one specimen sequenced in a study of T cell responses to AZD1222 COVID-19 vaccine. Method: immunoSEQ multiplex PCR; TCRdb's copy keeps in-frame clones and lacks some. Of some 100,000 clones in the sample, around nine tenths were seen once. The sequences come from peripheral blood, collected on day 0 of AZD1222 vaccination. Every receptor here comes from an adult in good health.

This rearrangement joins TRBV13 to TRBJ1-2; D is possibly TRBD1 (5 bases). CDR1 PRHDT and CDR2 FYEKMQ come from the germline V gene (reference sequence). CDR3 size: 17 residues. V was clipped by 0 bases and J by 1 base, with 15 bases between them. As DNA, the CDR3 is TGTGCCAGCAGCTTAGGCCCCCCTCTCGGGGGTAACTATGGCTACACCTTC. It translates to CASSLGPPLGGNYGYTF.

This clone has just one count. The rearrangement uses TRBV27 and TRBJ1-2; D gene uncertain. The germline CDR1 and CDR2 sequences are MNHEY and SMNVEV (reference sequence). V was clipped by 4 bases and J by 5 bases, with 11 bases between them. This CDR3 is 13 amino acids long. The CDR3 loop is CASSSTPGYGYTF. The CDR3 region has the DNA TGTGCCAGCAGTTCCACTCCGGGGTATGGCTACACCTTC.

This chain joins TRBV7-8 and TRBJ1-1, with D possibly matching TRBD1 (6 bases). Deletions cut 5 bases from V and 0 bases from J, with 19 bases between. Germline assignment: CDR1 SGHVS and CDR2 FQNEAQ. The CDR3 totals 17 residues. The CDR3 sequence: CASSHPPGENMNTEAFF. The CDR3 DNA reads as TGTGCCAGCAGCCACCCACCAGGGGAGAACATGAACACTGAAGCTTTCTTT.

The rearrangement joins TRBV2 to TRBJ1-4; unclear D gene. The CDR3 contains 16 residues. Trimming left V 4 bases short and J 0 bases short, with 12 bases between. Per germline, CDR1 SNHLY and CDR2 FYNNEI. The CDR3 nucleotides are TGTGCCAGCAGTGTGTGGGGAAAATCAACTAATGAAAAACTGTTTTTT. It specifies CASSVWGKSTNEKLFF. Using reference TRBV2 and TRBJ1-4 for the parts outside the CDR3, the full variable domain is EPEVTQTPSHQVTQMGQEVILRCVPISNHLYFYWYRQILGQKVEFLVSFYNNEISEKSEIFDDQFSVERPDGSNFTLKIRSTKLEDSAMYFCASSVWGKSTNEKLFFGSGTQLSVL.

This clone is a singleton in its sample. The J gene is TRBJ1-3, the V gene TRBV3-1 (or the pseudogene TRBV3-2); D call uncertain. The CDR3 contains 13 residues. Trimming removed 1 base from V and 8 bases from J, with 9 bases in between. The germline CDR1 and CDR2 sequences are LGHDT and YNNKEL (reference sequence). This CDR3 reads CASSQAPDYTIYF. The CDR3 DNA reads TGTGCCAGCAGCCAAGCACCCGACTACACCATATATTTT.

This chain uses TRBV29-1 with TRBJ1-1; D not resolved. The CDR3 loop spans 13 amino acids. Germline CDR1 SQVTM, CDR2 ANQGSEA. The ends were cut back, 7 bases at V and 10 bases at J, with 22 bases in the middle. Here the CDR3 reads CSAVTPPGYGAFF. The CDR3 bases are TGCAGCGCTGTGACGCCGCCAGGTTATGGAGCTTTCTTT.

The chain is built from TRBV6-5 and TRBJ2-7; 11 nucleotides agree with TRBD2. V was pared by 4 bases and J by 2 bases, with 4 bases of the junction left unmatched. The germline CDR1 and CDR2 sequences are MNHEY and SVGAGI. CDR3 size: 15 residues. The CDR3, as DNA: TGTGCCAGCAGTTCGGGACTAGCGGTGACCTACGAGCAGTACTTC. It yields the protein CASSSGLAVTYEQYF.

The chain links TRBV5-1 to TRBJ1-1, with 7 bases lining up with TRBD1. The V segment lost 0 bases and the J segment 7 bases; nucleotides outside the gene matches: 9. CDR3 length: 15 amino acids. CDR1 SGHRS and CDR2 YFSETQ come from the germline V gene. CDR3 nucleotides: TGCGCCAGCAGCTTGGCCGCGACAGGGAATGGTGAAGCTTTCTTT. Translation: CASSLAATGNGEAFF.

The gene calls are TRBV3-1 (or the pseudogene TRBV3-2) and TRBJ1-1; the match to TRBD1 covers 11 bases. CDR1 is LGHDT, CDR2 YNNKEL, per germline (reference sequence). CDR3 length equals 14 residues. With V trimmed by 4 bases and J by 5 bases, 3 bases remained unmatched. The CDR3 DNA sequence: TGTGCCAGCAGCCTCCGGGACAGGGGGACTGAAGCTTTCTTT. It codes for CASSLRDRGTEAFF.

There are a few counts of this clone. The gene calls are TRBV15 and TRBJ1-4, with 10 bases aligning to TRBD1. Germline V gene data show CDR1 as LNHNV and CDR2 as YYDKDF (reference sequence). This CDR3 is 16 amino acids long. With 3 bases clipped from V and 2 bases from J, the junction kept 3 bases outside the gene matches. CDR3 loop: CATSRDRGRTNEKLFF. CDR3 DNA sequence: TGTGCCACCAGCAGGGACAGGGGGAGGACTAATGAAAAACTGTTTTTT.

The CDR3 sequence is CAISESVLIHQPQHF. CDR3 DNA sequence: TGTGCCATCAGTGAGTCAGTCTTAATACATCAGCCCCAGCATTTT. V is TRBV10-3 and J is TRBJ1-5; no definite D call. The CDR3 is 15 residues long. V shed 0 bases and J shed 5 bases, with 11 bases lying between them. CDR1 is ENHRY, CDR2 SYGVKD, per germline.